The 30 T cell receptor beta chains in this list originate from one sample, sequenced in a study of blood T cell repertoires in COVID-19. Sequencing was performed with immunoSEQ multiplex PCR; in TCRdb, only in-frame clones are kept and a portion is missing. The table includes about 250,000 clones, around nine tenths detected once. Input material: peripheral blood. These receptors were collected from a man older than 75 with acute or convalescent COVID-19.

The chain couples TRBV25-1 to TRBJ2-2, with 9 positions matching TRBD1. Trimming took 3 bases from V and 5 from J; bases not matched to a gene: 7. This CDR3 is built from 16 residues. The germline gives CDR1 MGHDK, CDR2 SYGVNS. CDR3 region: CASSDSPGTGTGELFF. The CDR3 DNA sequence: TGTGCCAGCAGTGATTCTCCCGGGACAGGGACCGGGGAGCTGTTTTTT.

Concerning this clone: A junction end diverges from the germline sequence, so it may reflect a read error. The genes are TRBV27 and TRBJ2-5; 11 bases are shared with TRBD2. The V gene's germline CDR1 is MNHEY and CDR2 SMNVEV (reference sequence). CDR3 length: 15 residues. CDR3 amino acids: CASSVSGGGQETQYF. DNA for the CDR3: TGTGCCAGCAGTGTTAGCGGGGGGGGTCAAGAAACCCAGTACTTC.

V gene TRBV7-6 combines with J gene TRBJ2-2, with 9 bases aligning to TRBD1. V lost 1 base, J lost 1 base, and 4 bases stayed unmatched. Looked up from germline, CDR1 is SGHVS and CDR2 is FNYEAQ. The CDR3 sequence is 17 residues long. The CDR3 coding sequence is TGTGCCAGCAGCTTAGTTGGGGGACAGGGGAACACCGGGGAGCTGTTTTTT. This encodes CASSLVGGQGNTGELFF.

This clone has a single count. The chain links TRBV4-2 to TRBJ1-3, with TRBD1 identical over 11 bases. CDR1 and CDR2 from the germline V gene are LGHNA and YNFKEQ. The CDR3 length is 16 residues. The V segment lost 0 bases and the J segment 3 bases; nucleotides outside the gene matches: 1. The CDR3: CASSQEGTGGGNTIYF. In nucleotides, the CDR3 is TGTGCCAGCAGCCAAGAGGGGACAGGGGGTGGAAACACCATATATTTT.

This sequence joins TRBV7-9 and TRBJ2-5, with 9 bases aligning to TRBD1. Trimming at V came to 2 bases and at J to 5 bases, leaving 3 bases not matched to a gene. In germline, CDR1 is SEHNR, CDR2 FQNEAQ (reference sequence). The CDR3 has 14 residues. This CDR3 is CASSLRQGGETQYF. The CDR3 DNA is TGTGCCAGCAGCTTAAGACAGGGGGGCGAGACCCAGTACTTC.

CDR3 residues: CASSFQVVSEKLFF. For the CDR3, the DNA is TGTGCCAGCAGCTTTCAGGTCGTAAGTGAAAAACTGTTTTTT. The chain combines TRBV5-6 with TRBJ1-4; D gene uncertain. Germline CDR1 and CDR2: SGHDT and YYEEEE. The length of the CDR3 is 14 residues. V was pared by 2 bases and J by 7 bases, with 12 bases between.

Concerning this clone: Other DNA sequences from this sample encode an identical CDR3 as well. The CDR3 spells CASSLASGIYNEQFF. For the CDR3, the DNA is TGTGCCAGCAGCTTAGCTAGCGGGATTTACAATGAGCAGTTCTTC. The chain combines TRBV7-2 with TRBJ2-1; 8 bases line up with TRBD2. The CDR3 is made up of 15 amino acids. Germline V gene sequence: CDR1 SGHTA, CDR2 FQGNSA. The junction had 2 bases not matched to a gene; V was cut back by 0 bases and J by 4 bases. The entire variable domain, with the rest obtained from reference TRBV7-2 and TRBJ2-1, is as follows: GAGVSQSPSNKVTEKGKDVELRCDPISGHTALYWYRQSLGQGLEFLIYFQGNSAPDKSGLPSDRFSAERTGGSVSTLTIQRTQQEDSAVYLCASSLASGIYNEQFFGPGTRLTVL.

This rearrangement joins TRBV7-3 to TRBJ2-5, with 7 bases aligning to TRBD2. V shed 4 bases and J 6 bases; nucleotides not matched to a gene: 5. The CDR3 totals 13 residues. In germline, CDR1 is SGHTA, CDR2 FQGTGA. The CDR3 coding sequence is TGTGCCAGCAGCTCCGGACTAGATCAGACCCAGTACTTC. This codes for CASSSGLDQTQYF.

The chain employs TRBV7-2 and TRBJ1-3, with D unclear. Germline V lookup: CDR1 SGHTA, CDR2 FQGNSA. The CDR3 sequence is 15 residues long. V shed 1 base and J shed 0 bases, with 7 bases lying between them. The CDR3 loop reads CASSLGASSGNTIYF. As DNA, the CDR3 is TGTGCCAGCAGCTTAGGCGCAAGCTCTGGAAACACCATATATTTT.

The chain has TRBV2 and TRBJ2-1; D unclear. This CDR3 contains 17 residues. The V end was cut by 0 bases, the J end by 0 bases, with 12 bases between. CDR1 is SNHLY and CDR2 is FYNNEI in the germline V gene. The CDR3 DNA sequence: TGTGCCAGCAGTGAAGCGCTCGAGACATACTCCTACAATGAGCAGTTCTTC. This encodes CASSEALETYSYNEQFF.

The chain is built from TRBV19 and TRBJ2-3; 7 bases match TRBD1. Germline V gives CDR1 LNHDA, CDR2 SQIVND (reference sequence). The trim removed 7 bases at V and 0 bases at J, leaving 7 bases unmatched. The CDR3 has 15 amino acids. Written as DNA, the CDR3 is TGTGCCAGTACCGAGGGACAGCGGAGCACAGATACGCAGTATTTT. Encoded protein: CASTEGQRSTDTQYF.

In its sample, this clone was seen once. The chain links TRBV28 to TRBJ2-2; D remains ambiguous. The length of the CDR3 is 15 residues. Germline assignment: CDR1 MDHEN and CDR2 SYDVKM. V lost 5 bases to trimming and J lost 6 bases, with 16 bases between them. The CDR3 nucleotides are TGTGCCAGCAGTCAAGAACAACCTGGCCCCGGGGAGCTGTTTTTT. Its protein product is CASSQEQPGPGELFF.

This clone has a handful of counts. This chain connects TRBV7-9 to TRBJ2-1; 9 nucleotides align to TRBD1. J lost 6 bases, V lost 5 bases, and 11 bases had no gene match. CDR1 SEHNR and CDR2 FQNEAQ come from the germline V gene (reference sequence). This CDR3 has 16 residues. The CDR3 reads CASSLPPGQGRNEQFF. CDR3 in DNA: TGTGCCAGCAGCCTTCCCCCGGGACAGGGTCGCAATGAGCAGTTCTTC.

The sample holds one count of this clone. The chain recombines TRBV5-6 with TRBJ2-1; 8 bases are shared with TRBD2. Trimming took 4 bases from V and 5 from J; bases not matched to a gene: 11. The CDR3 contains 16 residues. Germline values: CDR1 SGHDT, CDR2 YYEEEE. CDR3 DNA: TGTGCCAGCAGCGTTGAACGACTAGCGATTCACAATGAGCAGTTCTTC. It codes for CASSVERLAIHNEQFF. Full variable domain (missing parts from reference TRBV5-6 and TRBJ2-1): DAGVTQSPTHLIKTRGQQVTLRCSPKSGHDTVSWYQQALGQGPQFIFQYYEEEERQRGNFPDRFSGHQFPNYSSELNVNALLLGDSALYLCASSVERLAIHNEQFFGPGTRLTVL.

This sequence joins TRBV10-3 and TRBJ1-3; D remains ambiguous. The CDR3 contains 12 residues. CDR1 and CDR2 from the germline V gene are ENHRY and SYGVKD. Deletions cut 0 bases from V and 15 bases from J, with 12 bases between. CDR3 sequence (DNA): TGTGCCATCAGTGAGTCGCAGACTCACGGATATTTT. It specifies CAISESQTHGYF.

The chain employs TRBV18 and TRBJ2-7, with 8 bases fitting TRBD1. The CDR3 has 17 amino acids. Losses at the gene ends were 4 bases for V and 3 bases for J; bases not matched to a gene: 14. The germline gives CDR1 KGHSH, CDR2 LQKENI. Here the CDR3 DNA reads TGTGCCAGCTCACTGACAGGGACAGGATTAGGCTACTACGAGCAGTACTTC. Translated: CASSLTGTGLGYYEQYF. Based on the CDR3 plus reference TRBV18 and TRBJ2-7, the full variable domain is NAGVMQNPRHLVRRRGQEARLRCSPMKGHSHVYWYRQLPEEGLKFMVYLQKENIIDESGMPKERFSAEFPKEGPSILRIQQVVRGDSAAYFCASSLTGTGLGYYEQYFGPGTRLTVT.

A few counts support this clone. The J gene is TRBJ2-2, the V gene TRBV6-6, with 11 bases matching TRBD1. The germline V gene has CDR1 MNHNY and CDR2 SVGAGI (reference sequence). The ends lost 6 bases at V and 5 bases at J; junction bases unmatched: 5. CDR3 length: 15 residues. The CDR3 protein is CASRPDRGLTGELFF. The CDR3 region has the DNA TGTGCCAGCAGACCGGACAGGGGGCTAACCGGGGAGCTGTTTTTT.

This clone has just one count. The gene calls are TRBV18 and TRBJ1-2; D gene uncertain. The V end was cut by 3 bases, the J end by 0 bases, with 14 bases between. The CDR3 has 16 residues. CDR1 and CDR2 (germline): KGHSH, LQKENI. The CDR3 DNA follows: TGTGCCAGCTCACCTGACGGACGGACTACTAACTATGGCTACACCTTC. Protein: CASSPDGRTTNYGYTF.

This chain links TRBV11-3 with TRBJ2-7; maybe TRBD1 (5 bases). CDR1 and CDR2 from the germline V gene are SGHNT and YENEEA. This CDR3 contains 15 residues. Trimming stripped 3 bases from V and 3 bases from J, with 15 bases between. CDR3 in amino acids: CASSFGFGQLYEQYF. The CDR3 bases are TGTGCCAGCAGCTTTGGATTTGGACAACTCTACGAGCAGTACTTC. Full variable domain (outside the CDR3, taken from reference TRBV11-3 and TRBJ2-7): EAGVVQSPRYKIIEKKQPVAFWCNPISGHNTLYWYLQNLGQGPELLIRYENEEAVDDSQLPKDRFSAERLKGVDSTLKIQPAELGDSAVYLCASSFGFGQLYEQYFGPGTRLTVT.

This chain links TRBV19 with TRBJ1-1; the D is unclear. The CDR3 is 12 residues long. Trimming took off 3 bases at V and 11 bases at J, with 13 bases between the two ends. CDR1 and CDR2 from the germline V gene are LNHDA and SQIVND (reference sequence). Here the CDR3 DNA reads TGTGCCAGTAGTATGTTGCAGTTGCCGGCTTTCTTT. It specifies CASSMLQLPAFF.

This clone was found once. The V and J genes are TRBV28 and TRBJ1-3; D is undetermined. Trimming removed 6 bases from V and 2 bases from J, with 5 bases in between. The CDR3 length is 12 residues. Germline lookup yields CDR1 MDHEN and CDR2 SYDVKM. The CDR3 DNA sequence: TGTGCCAGCAGACACCCTGGAAACACCATATATTTT. It translates to CASRHPGNTIYF.

The gene calls are TRBV12-3 or TRBV12-4 and TRBJ2-7, with D possibly TRBD1 on 5 matching bases. V lost 1 base and J lost 9, with 13 bases in between. The CDR3 loop spans 13 amino acids. CDR3: CASSLVPRAVQYF. DNA of the CDR3: TGTGCCAGCAGTTTAGTACCCAGGGCCGTGCAGTACTTC.

The chain has TRBV28 and TRBJ2-7; D remains unclear. Between the trimmed V and J ends, which lost 3 bases and 7 bases, there was a span of 7 bases. Germline CDR1 and CDR2: MDHEN and SYDVKM. The CDR3 is made up of 11 amino acids. The CDR3 DNA reads as TGTGCCAGCAGTTTCATTAGTGAGCAGTACTTC. It codes for CASSFISEQYF.

This clone was found once. This sequence joins TRBV7-2 and TRBJ2-4, with TRBD2 as a possible D gene (5 bases). This CDR3 is built from 14 residues. Per germline, CDR1 SGHTA and CDR2 FQGNSA. Trimming shortened V by 5 bases and J by 6 bases, and 14 bases separated the two germline ends. The CDR3 reads CASSPGYVGNIQYF. The CDR3 DNA reads as TGTGCCAGCAGCCCGGGGTACGTAGGAAACATTCAGTACTTC.

The chain has TRBV5-1 and TRBJ1-6; D gene unclear. The length of the CDR3 is 14 residues. V gave up 0 bases and J gave up 5 bases, with 6 bases separating them. The V gene's germline CDR1 is SGHRS and CDR2 YFSETQ. In nucleotides, the CDR3 is TGCGCCAGCAGCTTGGAGGAGAATAATTCACCCCTCCACTTT. Protein: CASSLEENNSPLHF.

The CDR3 reads CAISDAAGGRNEQYF. In DNA, the CDR3 is TGTGCCATCAGTGATGCTGCGGGAGGCCGGAACGAGCAGTACTTC. This chain joins TRBV10-3 and TRBJ2-7, with 8 bases identical to TRBD2. V trimming: 3 bases; J trimming: 5 bases; junction bases outside the gene matches: 9. Germline-derived CDR1 and CDR2 are ENHRY and SYGVKD. The CDR3 consists of 15 residues.

This chain links TRBV5-5 with TRBJ1-1; TRBD1 matches 7 bases. V gave up 3 bases and J gave up 7 bases; unmatched junction bases: 12. The CDR3 sequence is 15 residues long. The germline gives CDR1 SGHKS, CDR2 YYEKEE (reference sequence). This CDR3 is CASSWAGGREYEAFF. The CDR3 nucleotides are TGTGCCAGCAGCTGGGCAGGGGGAAGGGAGTATGAAGCTTTCTTT. The full variable domain, its missing parts supplied by reference TRBV5-5 and TRBJ1-1, is DAGVTQSPTHLIKTRGQQVTLRCSPISGHKSVSWYQQVLGQGPQFIFQYYEKEERGRGNFPDRFSARQFPNYSSELNVNALLLGDSALYLCASSWAGGREYEAFFGQGTRLTVV.

The genes are TRBV5-1 and TRBJ1-2, with D possibly TRBD1 on 6 matching bases. CDR3 length: 15 amino acids. The germline V gene encodes CDR1 SGHRS and CDR2 YFSETQ. Trimming cost V 0 bases and J 4 bases, with 13 bases left between them. The CDR3 protein is CASSLDVRGGYGYTF. CDR3 DNA sequence: TGCGCCAGCAGCTTGGACGTTAGGGGGGGCTATGGCTACACCTTC.

V usage is TRBV5-1 and J usage is TRBJ2-2; 8 bases match TRBD1. V shed 2 bases, J shed 1 base, and the junction held 4 bases outside the gene matches. Looked up from germline, CDR1 is SGHRS and CDR2 is YFSETQ. This CDR3 region has 16 residues. CDR3 amino acids: CASSFTGGLNTGELFF. The CDR3 bases are TGCGCCAGCAGCTTTACAGGGGGTCTGAACACCGGGGAGCTGTTTTTT.

V is TRBV4-1 and J is TRBJ1-2, with 7 bases identical to TRBD1. Unmatched junction bases numbered 15, after V lost 5 bases and J lost 12 bases. The germline V gene encodes CDR1 MGHRA and CDR2 YSYEKL. The CDR3 has 14 residues. CDR3 in DNA: TGCGCCAGCAGCTTCCTAGCCCGGGACAGCGGAAACACCTTC. As protein: CASSFLARDSGNTF.